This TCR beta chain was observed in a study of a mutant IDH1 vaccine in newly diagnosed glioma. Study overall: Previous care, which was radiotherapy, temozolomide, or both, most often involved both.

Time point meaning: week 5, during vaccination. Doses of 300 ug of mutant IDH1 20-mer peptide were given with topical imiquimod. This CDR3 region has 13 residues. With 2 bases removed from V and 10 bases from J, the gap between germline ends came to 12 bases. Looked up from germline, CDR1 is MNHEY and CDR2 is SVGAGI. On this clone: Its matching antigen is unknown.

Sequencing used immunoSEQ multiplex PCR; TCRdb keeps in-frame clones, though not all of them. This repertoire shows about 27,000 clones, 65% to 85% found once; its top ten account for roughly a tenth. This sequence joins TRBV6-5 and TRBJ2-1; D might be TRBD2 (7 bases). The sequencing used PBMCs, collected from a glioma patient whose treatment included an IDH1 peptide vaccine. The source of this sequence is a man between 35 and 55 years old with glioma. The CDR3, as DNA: TGTGCCAGCAGTTACGGTGGGAGGGGGGAGCAGTTCTTC. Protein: CASSYGGRGEQFF.